This TCR beta chain was recorded in a study of blood T cell repertoires in COVID-19. Background on the study: From the United States, Italy and Spain came samples of acute and convalescent COVID-19. From T cells, B-cell-depleted T cells, or PBMCs came the material, which was cDNA or gDNA.

Per the germline V gene, CDR1 is MNHEY and CDR2 is SMNVEV (reference sequence). Between the trimmed V and J ends, which lost 8 bases and 0 bases, there was a span of 10 bases. This CDR3 has 14 residues. As originally analysed: Reference gene primer amplification in the assay estimated nucleated cell counts. Repertoires were generated with immunoSEQ multiplex PCR, while TCRdb's copy carries only in-frame clones and drops some. Clone size and the V and J calls come from that table; the DNA yielded D and trimming. The table records around 37,000 clones, approximately 90% of them present only once. Sequenced input: peripheral blood. The chain uses TRBV27 and TRBJ1-4, with a tentative D call TRBD1 (5 bases). This sequence was found in a man aged 60 to 75 with acute or convalescent COVID-19. The CDR3 sequence is CASQGQATNEKLFF. The DNA of the CDR3 is TGTGCCAGCCAGGGCCAGGCAACTAATGAAAAACTGTTTTTT.